The entry that follows covers one T cell receptor (beta chain) sequence. Only patients with CD8+CD57+ cell expansion on flow cytometry were chosen for sequencing. In all patients, the disease was severe acquired aplastic anemia. This entry is derived from a study of CD8+CD57+ T cells in acquired aplastic anemia. Study as a whole: Sorted CD4+ and CD8+ cells yielded 3.2 ug of DNA on average.

Profiling of TCR beta VDJ combinations and CDR3 sequences used genomic DNA as template. TCRdb analysed the reads with MiXCR anew, one entry per CDR3 protein. Of 150,000 or so distinct CDR3 sequences listed, over 50% were seen once; the top ten hold approximately 12%. This CDR3 region has 13 residues. Germline loops: CDR1 MGHRA, CDR2 YSYEKL. The ends were cut back, 2 bases at V and 7 bases at J, with 12 bases in the middle. The receptor was derived from a human donor with aplastic anemia. This chain uses TRBV4-1 with TRBJ2-7, with D unclear. Sequenced: sorted CD4+, CD8+, or CD8+CD57+ T cells (not recorded which) from PBMCs. The CDR3 is CASSQSLSGEQYF. Here the CDR3 DNA reads TGCGCCAGCAGCCAAAGCCTGTCCGGGGAGCAGTACTTC.